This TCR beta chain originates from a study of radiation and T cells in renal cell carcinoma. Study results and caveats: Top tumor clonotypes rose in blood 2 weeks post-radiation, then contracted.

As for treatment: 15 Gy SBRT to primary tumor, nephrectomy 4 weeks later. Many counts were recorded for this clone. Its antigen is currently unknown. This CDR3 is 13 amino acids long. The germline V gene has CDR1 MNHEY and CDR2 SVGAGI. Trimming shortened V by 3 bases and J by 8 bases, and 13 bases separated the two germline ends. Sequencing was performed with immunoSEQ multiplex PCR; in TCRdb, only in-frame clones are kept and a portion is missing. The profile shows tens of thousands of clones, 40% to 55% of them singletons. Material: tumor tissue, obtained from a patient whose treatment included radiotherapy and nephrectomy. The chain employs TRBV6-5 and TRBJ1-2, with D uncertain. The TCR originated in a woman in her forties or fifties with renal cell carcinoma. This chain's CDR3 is CASSYAATRGYTF. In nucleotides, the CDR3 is TGTGCCAGCAGTTATGCAGCTACCAGGGGCTACACCTTC.